The rows below give T cell receptor beta chains drawn from one sample of a study of cytomegalovirus exposure and HLA in healthy donors. Method: immunoSEQ multiplex PCR; TCRdb's copy keeps in-frame clones and lacks some. The sample has about 110,000 clones; 82% are singletons. The sample taken for sequencing was PBMCs. Every receptor here comes from a man aged 30 to 45 in good health and CMV-seropositive. Each CDR3 is given with its conserved first and last residue. D genes are given only for firm matches. Size is omitted from some rows. Given values are once, few, many or a class for expanded clones.

TRBJ1-3,TRBV9,NA,NA,CASSVGGSWSSGNTIYF,TGTGCCAGCAGCGTAGGTGGATCCTGGAGCTCTGGAAACACCATATATTTT
TRBJ1-1,TRBV2,NA,NA,CASRRYKMNTEAFF,TGTGCCAGCAGGAGGTACAAGATGAACACTGAAGCTTTCTTT
TRBJ1-2,TRBV7-9,NA,NA,CASSFQGRYGYTF,TGTGCCAGCAGCTTTCAGGGTCGGTATGGCTACACCTTC
TRBJ1-2,TRBV10-1,TRBD1,NA,CASSPGQKTYGYTF,TGCGCCAGCAGCCCGGGACAGAAAACGTATGGCTACACCTTC
TRBJ2-7,TRBV2,NA,NA,CASSPRDSLLEQYF,TGTGCCAGCAGTCCCCGGGACTCCCTCCTGGAGCAGTACTTC
TRBJ2-1,TRBV7-9,NA,once,CASSLRPDEQFF,TGTGCCAGCAGCTTGCGGCCGGATGAGCAGTTCTTC
TRBJ1-4,TRBV21-1,NA,NA,CASSAPGQGNEKLFF,TGTGCCAGCAGCGCCCCGGGACAGGGGAATGAAAAACTGTTTTTT
TRBJ2-1,TRBV10-3,NA,NA,CAISEPTGGDYNEQFF,TGTGCCATCAGTGAGCCCACCGGGGGAGACTACAATGAGCAGTTCTTC
TRBJ1-2,TRBV9,NA,once,CASSVGQGAYGYTF,TGTGCCAGCAGCGTAGGCCAAGGAGCCTATGGCTACACCTTC
TRBJ1-5,TRBV5-1,NA,once,CASSLDLGAQPQHF,TGCGCCAGCAGCTTGGACTTGGGGGCCCAGCCCCAGCATTTT
TRBJ2-5,TRBV5-6,NA,NA,CASSLAAETQYF,TGTGCCAGCAGCTTAGCGGCAGAGACCCAGTACTTC
TRBJ1-3,TRBV7-9,NA,NA,CASSLALSGLSGNTIYF,TGTGCCAGCAGCTTAGCGCTGAGTGGGCTCTCTGGAAACACCATATATTTT
TRBJ1-6,TRBV10-3,TRBD1,few,CATLVDRGGNSPLHF,TGTGCCACTCTGGTCGACAGGGGAGGAAATTCACCCCTCCACTTT
TRBJ2-3,TRBV7-9,TRBD2,NA,CASSPPGLAGVTDTQYF,TGTGCCAGCAGCCCCCCGGGACTAGCGGGGGTCACAGATACGCAGTATTTT
TRBJ1-2,TRBV15,TRBD1,NA,CATSRETFGTGTGGYTF,TGTGCCACCAGCAGGGAGACCTTCGGGACAGGGACTGGCGGCTACACCTTC
TRBJ2-3,TRBV5-4,TRBD2,NA,CASSLASQLASTDTQYF,TGTGCCAGCAGCTTGGCAAGTCAACTAGCGTCCACAGATACGCAGTATTTT
TRBJ1-1,TRBV25-1,NA,few,CASSYQGDTEAFF,TGTGCCAGCAGTTATCAAGGGGACACTGAAGCTTTCTTT
TRBJ1-3,TRBV15,NA,NA,CATSDQDSGNTIYF,TGTGCCACCTCCGACCAGGACTCTGGAAACACCATATATTTT
TRBJ2-5,TRBV4-1,NA,NA,CASSRVAGPETQYF,TGCGCCAGCAGTCGGGTGGCGGGGCCGGAGACCCAGTACTTC
TRBJ1-4,TRBV10-1,TRBD1,NA,CASRSGTGEKLFF,TGCGCCAGCAGGAGCGGGACAGGTGAAAAACTGTTTTTT
TRBJ1-2,TRBV19,NA,NA,CASSIPSRQEVGLYGYTF,TGTGCCAGTAGTATCCCTTCCCGACAGGAAGTGGGGCTCTATGGCTACACCTTC
TRBJ2-4,TRBV6-1,NA,NA,CASSEWYSSKNSQYF,TGTGCCAGCAGTGAATGGTACAGTTCCAAAAACAGTCAGTACTTC
TRBJ1-1,TRBV14,NA,once,CASSQLRDTEAFF,TGTGCCAGCAGCCAACTTCGGGACACTGAAGCTTTCTTT
TRBJ2-1,TRBV7-9,NA,once,CASSFGNEQFF,TGTGCCAGCAGCTTCGGGAATGAGCAGTTCTTC
TRBJ2-2,TRBV7-2,NA,NA,CASSYLIGTSEANTGELFF,TGTGCCAGCAGCTACCTCATCGGGACTTCGGAGGCGAACACCGGGGAGCTGTTTTTT
TRBJ2-5,TRBV5-8,NA,NA,CAIIFRQIPEGGTQYF,TGTGCCATCATCTTCCGACAAATACCCGAAGGTGGGACCCAGTACTTC
TRBJ2-6,TRBV19,NA,NA,CASSDRSGANGLTF,TGTGCCAGTAGTGACAGATCTGGGGCCAACGGCCTGACTTTC
TRBJ2-1,TRBV7-2,NA,once,CASSLPTRSNEQFF,TGTGCCAGCAGCCTTCCGACTAGATCCAATGAGCAGTTCTTC
TRBJ2-7,TRBV2,TRBD1,NA,CASSGKGWGQGALGSDEQYF,TGTGCCAGCAGTGGGAAGGGATGGGGACAGGGGGCCCTCGGTAGCGACGAGCAGTACTTC
TRBJ1-4,TRBV6-5,TRBD1,few,CASSYSTGTGREKLFF,TGTGCCAGCAGTTACTCCACTGGGACAGGGCGGGAAAAACTGTTTTTT
TRBJ1-1,TRBV29-1,NA,NA,CSVEGWGGAWTEAFF,TGCAGCGTTGAGGGTTGGGGGGGCGCGTGGACTGAAGCTTTCTTT
TRBJ1-2,TRBV30,NA,NA,CAWSNTERTGFYGYTF,TGTGCCTGGAGTAACACTGAACGGACGGGATTCTATGGCTACACCTTC
TRBJ1-1,TRBV30,NA,NA,CAWSVGGNTEAFF,TGTGCCTGGAGTGTGGGGGGGAACACTGAAGCTTTCTTT
TRBJ2-7,TRBV6-1,NA,NA,CASQGGEVSYEQYF,TGTGCCAGCCAGGGTGGTGAGGTCTCCTACGAGCAGTACTTC
TRBJ2-7,TRBV7-2,TRBD2,NA,CASSSQTGRGGNYEQYF,TGTGCCAGCAGTTCCCAGACGGGGCGGGGGGGAAACTACGAGCAGTACTTC
TRBJ2-7,TRBV11-2,NA,NA,CASSLFGSPTYEQYF,TGTGCCAGCAGCTTATTCGGTTCACCAACCTACGAGCAGTACTTC
TRBJ2-5,TRBV7-9,TRBD2,NA,CASSLGSSGGQETQYF,TGTGCCAGCAGCTTAGGATCTAGCGGGGGCCAAGAGACCCAGTACTTC
TRBJ2-5,TRBV20-1,NA,NA,CSARVGGTQYF,TGCAGTGCTAGAGTGGGGGGGACCCAGTACTTC
TRBJ2-5,TRBV19,NA,few,CASSIDLGHYEETQYF,TGTGCCAGTAGTATAGATCTGGGGCACTATGAAGAGACCCAGTACTTC
TRBJ2-4,TRBV12-5,NA,NA,CASALGGPSLAKNIQYF,TGTGCTAGTGCCCTCGGAGGTCCATCACTAGCCAAAAACATTCAGTACTTC
TRBJ2-5,TRBV6-1,TRBD1,NA,CASSVRDRRLETQYF,TGTGCCAGCAGTGTCCGGGACAGGAGATTGGAGACCCAGTACTTC